Each of the 21 T cell receptor beta chains below was sequenced from the same sample in a study of blood T cell repertoires in COVID-19. Clones were sequenced by immunoSEQ multiplex PCR, and TCRdb holds only the in-frame ones, with some missing. This sample has roughly 320,000 clones; more than 85% occur once, and the top ten carry around 3.9%. The source material was PBMCs or T cells enriched from blood (not recorded which). The receptors derive from a woman in her twenties or thirties who had been exposed to COVID-19.

The chain links TRBV5-1 to TRBJ2-7; D is ambiguous. CDR1 SGHRS and CDR2 YFSETQ come from the germline V gene. V was cut by 4 bases and J by 6 bases, with 11 bases left in between. This CDR3 has 12 amino acids. The CDR3 nucleotides read TGCGCCAGCAGCCCGCCCGGTACCGAGCAGTACTTC. Translation gives CASSPPGTEQYF.

The chain couples TRBV19 to TRBJ1-4; D gene ambiguous. Germline V lookup: CDR1 LNHDA, CDR2 SQIVND (reference sequence). The CDR3 spans 13 residues. The V gene lost 5 bases and the J gene lost 12 bases, with 16 bases spanning the gap. The CDR3 sequence: CASSDKAPFELFF. For the CDR3, the DNA is TGTGCCAGTAGTGACAAGGCACCGTTTGAACTGTTTTTT.

CDR3 coding DNA: TGTGCCAGCAGTTTATCACAGGGGGCCTACAATGAGCAGTTCTTC. This encodes CASSLSQGAYNEQFF. This rearrangement joins TRBV27 to TRBJ2-1; 8 nucleotides match TRBD1. Unmatched junction bases numbered 0, after V lost 0 bases and J lost 2 bases. Per the germline V gene, CDR1 is MNHEY and CDR2 is SMNVEV (reference sequence). This CDR3 spans 15 amino acids.

The rearrangement joins TRBV10-3 to TRBJ2-3, with 8 bases aligning to TRBD2. The V and J ends lost 10 bases and 3 bases, in that order; junction bases with no gene match: 6. This CDR3 contains 13 residues. Germline CDR1 is ENHRY and CDR2 is SYGVKD. The chain's CDR3 is CATCREGTDTQYF. CDR3 bases: TGTGCCACCTGTCGGGAGGGGACAGATACGCAGTATTTT.

V and J are TRBV7-2 and TRBJ1-6; the D is unclear. The CDR3 is 14 residues long. CDR1 is SGHTA, CDR2 FQGNSA, per germline. Trimming removed 4 bases at V and 8 bases at J, with 12 bases between. CDR3 bases: TGTGCCAGCAGCTCCACCGGGGTCCATTCACCCCTCCACTTT. This sequence encodes CASSSTGVHSPLHF.

DNA of the CDR3: TGTGCCAGCTCTCAAAGCGGGCGGCAGTACTTC. Translated, it gives CASSQSGRQYF. V gene TRBV21-1 combines with J gene TRBJ2-7; the table calls TRBD2, which could not be checked here. TRBV21-1 represents a pseudogene. The CDR3 is made up of 11 amino acids.

This clone was detected a few times. This sequence joins TRBV7-3 and TRBJ2-1; TRBD1 matches 8 bases. This CDR3 comprises 14 residues. In germline, CDR1 is SGHTA, CDR2 FQGTGA. The junction had 4 bases not matched to a gene; V was cut back by 0 bases and J by 9 bases. CDR3 coding DNA: TGTGCCAGCAGCTTAACGGGACAGGCTCCTGAGCAGTTCTTC. Translating it yields CASSLTGQAPEQFF. Full variable domain (remainder filled in from reference TRBV7-3 and TRBJ2-1): GAGVSQTPSNKVTEKGKYVELRCDPISGHTALYWYRQSLGQGPEFLIYFQGTGAADDSGLPNDRFFAVRPEGSVSTLKIQRTERGDSAVYLCASSLTGQAPEQFFGPGTRLTVL.

The V call is TRBV5-1, the J call TRBJ1-1, with D maybe TRBD1 (5 bases). V was clipped by 4 bases and J by 7 bases, with 20 bases between them. CDR3 length equals 15 residues. Germline V gene sequence: CDR1 SGHRS, CDR2 YFSETQ. The CDR3 spells CASSIQGGFLIEAFF. In DNA form, the CDR3 reads TGCGCCAGCAGCATTCAGGGTGGATTCTTGATTGAAGCTTTCTTT.

The chain joins TRBV7-9 to TRBJ2-1, with TRBD2 as a possible D gene (7 bases). In germline, CDR1 is SEHNR, CDR2 FQNEAQ (reference sequence). Trimming left V 1 base short and J 7 bases short, with 14 bases between. CDR3 size: 15 residues. The CDR3 region is CASSLVWGGPNEQFF. The CDR3, as DNA: TGTGCCAGCAGCTTAGTCTGGGGGGGCCCGAATGAGCAGTTCTTC. The entire variable domain, with the rest obtained from reference TRBV7-9 and TRBJ2-1, is as follows: DTGVSQNPRHKITKRGQNVTFRCDPISEHNRLYWYRQTLGQGPEFLTYFQNEAQLEKSRLLSDRFSAERPKGSFSTLEIQRTEQGDSAMYLCASSLVWGGPNEQFFGPGTRLTVL.

This clone has at least ten counts. V is TRBV5-6 and J is TRBJ2-7, with 10 nucleotides matching TRBD2. Germline assignment: CDR1 SGHDT and CDR2 YYEEEE. V lost 2 bases to trimming and J lost 4 bases; unmatched junction nucleotides: 6. The CDR3 is made up of 15 amino acids. CDR3 amino acids: CASSFASGGVYEQYF. The CDR3 DNA is TGTGCCAGCAGCTTCGCCAGCGGGGGGGTTTACGAGCAGTACTTC.

V usage is TRBV5-1 and J usage is TRBJ1-4; the D is unclear. This CDR3 has 13 residues. From germline, CDR1 is SGHRS and CDR2 YFSETQ. V lost 0 bases and J 5 bases, leaving 5 bases between the germline ends. Written as DNA, the CDR3 is TGCGCCAGCAGCTTGGAACGGAATGAAAAACTGTTTTTT. Translated, it gives CASSLERNEKLFF.

The sample holds one count of this clone. The chain couples TRBV24-1 to TRBJ1-2; 7 nucleotides match TRBD1. CDR3 length: 13 residues. Germline values: CDR1 KGHDR, CDR2 SFDVKD. The V segment lost 5 bases and the J segment 8 bases; nucleotides outside the gene matches: 7. The CDR3 nucleotides are TGTGCCACCAGTGCCCGGACAGGTGGGGGCTACACCTTC. Protein sequence: CATSARTGGGYTF.

The CDR3 reads CASSLQGDYTNEKLFF. CDR3 nucleotide sequence: TGCGCCAGCAGCTTACAGGGGGATTACACTAATGAAAAACTGTTTTTT. The chain has TRBV5-1 and TRBJ1-4, with 8 bases lining up with TRBD1. V was pared by 2 bases and J by 2 bases, with 5 bases of the junction left unmatched. The CDR3 runs 16 residues. Germline V lookup: CDR1 SGHRS, CDR2 YFSETQ.

This chain links TRBV29-1 with TRBJ2-3; TRBD2 matches 12 bases. J was trimmed by 1 base and V by 4 bases; bases with no gene match: 6. The CDR3 extends over 16 amino acids. Germline CDR1 reads SQVTM; CDR2 reads ANQGSEA. Here the CDR3 DNA reads TGCAGCGTTGTACTCCTAGCGGGGGGGGGCACAGATACGCAGTATTTT. As protein: CSVVLLAGGGTDTQYF.

J is TRBJ1-4 and V is TRBV24-1; D may be TRBD1 (6 bases). CDR1 and CDR2 from the germline V gene are KGHDR and SFDVKD. The CDR3 extends over 15 amino acids. The ends were cut back, 5 bases at V and 3 bases at J, with 12 bases in the middle. The CDR3 loop reads CATSGGGAPNEKLFF. The CDR3 nucleotides read TGTGCCACCAGTGGTGGGGGCGCGCCTAATGAAAAACTGTTTTTT.

The chain links TRBV7-2 to TRBJ1-2; TRBD1 agrees at 8 bases. This CDR3 is 16 amino acids long. V was pared by 2 bases and J by 2 bases, with 7 bases of the junction left unmatched. Germline-derived CDR1 and CDR2 are SGHTA and FQGNSA. DNA for the CDR3: TGTGCCAGCAGCTTACGGATACGGACAGGGAACTATGGCTACACCTTC. Protein product: CASSLRIRTGNYGYTF. Variable domain in full (rest from reference TRBV7-2 and TRBJ1-2): GAGVSQSPSNKVTEKGKDVELRCDPISGHTALYWYRQSLGQGLEFLIYFQGNSAPDKSGLPSDRFSAERTGGSVSTLTIQRTQQEDSAVYLCASSLRIRTGNYGYTFGSGTRLTVV.

The chain carries TRBV27 and TRBJ1-6; D is possibly TRBD1 (6 bases). The CDR3 loop spans 20 amino acids. CDR1 is MNHEY, CDR2 SMNVEV, per germline (reference sequence). The V gene lost 5 bases and the J gene lost 2 bases, with 25 bases spanning the gap. The CDR3 loop is CASSKAGVLLGGPYNSPLHF. The CDR3 bases are TGTGCCAGCAGTAAGGCAGGGGTACTGTTGGGTGGGCCCTATAATTCACCCCTCCACTTT.

V and J are TRBV5-1 and TRBJ1-2; a weak D match, TRBD1 (6 bases). V was shortened by 4 bases and J by 4 bases, with 17 bases between the two germline ends. Germline loops: CDR1 SGHRS, CDR2 YFSETQ. The CDR3 covers 15 residues. The DNA of the CDR3 is TGCGCCAGCAGCCCCACCTTACAGGGAGCCTATGGCTACACCTTC. Translated, it gives CASSPTLQGAYGYTF.

The chain recombines TRBV3-1 (or the pseudogene TRBV3-2) with TRBJ1-2; 10 nucleotides match TRBD1. The length of the CDR3 is 13 residues. Germline V gene sequence: CDR1 LGHDT, CDR2 YNNKEL (reference sequence). Trimming at V came to 5 bases and at J to 8 bases, leaving 5 bases not matched to a gene. This CDR3 is CASSGTGVGGYTF. CDR3 sequence (DNA): TGTGCCAGCAGCGGGACAGGGGTGGGCGGCTACACCTTC.

On this clone: Other DNA sequences in the same sample also yield this CDR3. The rearrangement joins TRBV7-2 to TRBJ2-7; TRBD1 matches at 9 bases. The CDR3 is 14 amino acids. Losses at the gene ends were 1 base for V and 2 bases for J; bases not matched to a gene: 0. The germline CDR1 and CDR2 sequences are SGHTA and FQGNSA. The CDR3 loop is CASSLDRGPYEQYF. The CDR3 region has the DNA TGTGCCAGCAGCTTAGACAGGGGGCCCTACGAGCAGTACTTC.

The rearrangement links TRBV10-1 to TRBJ1-4; TRBD1 aligns across 8 bases. Germline V CDR1 and CDR2: WNHNN, SYGVQD (reference sequence). V shed 8 bases and J 8 bases; nucleotides not matched to a gene: 7. The CDR3 has 13 residues. Written as DNA, the CDR3 is TGCGCCAGCTCCGGGGCAGGGGGCGAAAAACTGTTTTTT. This translates into CASSGAGGEKLFF.